This passage covers 26 T cell receptor beta chains from one sample sequenced in a study of T-cell reconstitution after alpha-beta-depleted transplantation in children. Unique molecular identifiers were incorporated when the TCRbeta library was constructed. One entry per CDR3 protein, called by TCRdb with MiXCR from the PCR reads. The table lists 150,000 to 250,000 distinct CDR3 sequences, just over 14% of them singletons. This material consisted of PBMCs from the stem cell graft donor, taken from the stem cell graft. These receptors came from a human donor who donated a stem cell graft to a child with acute lymphoblastic leukemia.

The chain recombines TRBV10-3 with TRBJ2-7; 9 nucleotides line up with TRBD1. The CDR3 totals 14 residues. Germline V gene data show CDR1 as ENHRY and CDR2 as SYGVKD. With V trimmed by 3 bases and J by 4 bases, 4 bases remained unmatched. The CDR3 here is CAISDPGQGYEQYF. The CDR3 DNA is TGTGCCATCAGTGACCCGGGACAGGGTTACGAGCAGTACTTC.

This clonotype turned up a few times. The V and J genes are TRBV7-2 and TRBJ2-2; 7 bases are shared with TRBD2. V was clipped by 3 bases and J by 7 bases; unmatched bases: 8. Germline assignment: CDR1 SGHTA and CDR2 FQGNSA. This CDR3 is 15 amino acids long. In nucleotides, the CDR3 is TGTGCCAGCAGCTTGGGGACTACTCTTGACGGGGAGCTGTTTTTT. Translated, it gives CASSLGTTLDGELFF.

This clonotype is labeled medium-sized. The V call is TRBV5-6, the J call TRBJ2-2; D is unresolved. CDR3 length: 16 amino acids. Looked up from germline, CDR1 is SGHDT and CDR2 is YYEEEE. V was shortened by 2 bases and J by 0 bases, with 11 bases between the two germline ends. CDR3 amino acids: CASSFPEASNTGELFF. The CDR3 DNA sequence: TGTGCCAGCAGCTTTCCAGAAGCCTCGAACACCGGGGAGCTGTTTTTT.

This clonotype was recorded at least ten times. The rearrangement uses TRBV7-2 and TRBJ2-5, with 7 bases that match TRBD2. The CDR3 is 16 amino acids. With V trimmed by 1 base and J by 5 bases, 10 bases remained unmatched. CDR1 is SGHTA and CDR2 is FQGNSA in the germline V gene. This chain's CDR3 is CASSLVAGNSLETQYF. CDR3 DNA sequence: TGTGCCAGCAGCTTAGTAGCGGGTAACAGCCTGGAGACCCAGTACTTC.

The chain joins TRBV28 to TRBJ2-6, with 10 bases that match TRBD1. The V and J ends lost 6 bases and 3 bases, in that order; junction bases with no gene match: 8. Germline assignment: CDR1 MDHEN and CDR2 SYDVKM. There are 17 residues in the CDR3. CDR3 in amino acids: CASRFRQGAGGANVLTF. In nucleotides, the CDR3 is TGTGCCAGCAGGTTCCGACAGGGGGCTGGTGGGGCCAACGTCCTGACTTTC. The whole variable domain, remainder taken from reference TRBV28 and TRBJ2-6, is DVKVTQSSRYLVKRTGEKVFLECVQDMDHENMFWYRQDPGLGLRLIYFSYDVKMKEKGDIPEGYSVSREKKERFSLILESASTNQTSMYLCASRFRQGAGGANVLTFGAGSRLTVL.

This clonotype was seen at least ten times. This chain connects TRBV5-5 to TRBJ2-5; D ambiguous. The CDR3 covers 15 residues. Germline loops: CDR1 SGHKS, CDR2 YYEKEE (reference sequence). The germline V and J ends were trimmed by 2 bases and 1 base, with 12 bases remaining between them. The chain's CDR3 is CASSLIRKSQETQYF. CDR3 nucleotides: TGTGCCAGCAGCTTAATCAGGAAAAGCCAAGAGACCCAGTACTTC.

This clonotype was picked up a small number of times. The chain carries TRBV25-1 and TRBJ2-1; TRBD2 agrees at 7 bases. Per germline, CDR1 MGHDK and CDR2 SYGVNS. The CDR3 is 15 residues long. V trimming: 4 bases; J trimming: 4 bases; junction bases outside the gene matches: 7. Here the CDR3 reads CASSARPSGYNEQFF. The CDR3 DNA is TGTGCCAGCAGTGCAAGGCCTAGCGGTTACAATGAGCAGTTCTTC.

This chain joins TRBV11-1 and TRBJ1-3; D not resolved. Trimming cost V 0 bases and J 0 bases, with 9 bases left between them. The CDR3 is 16 residues long. In germline, CDR1 is SGHAT, CDR2 FQDESV (reference sequence). The CDR3 nucleotides are TGTGCCAGCAGCTTAGCGCGGCCCCACTCTGGAAACACCATATATTTT. Residues: CASSLARPHSGNTIYF.

Of note for this clonotype: It may be a read error: a sequence one base away is much more abundant. This chain connects TRBV7-9 to TRBJ2-1, with D perhaps TRBD2 (5 bases). Germline values: CDR1 SEHNR, CDR2 FQNEAQ (reference sequence). The V and J ends lost 6 bases and 5 bases respectively, with 17 bases between them. This CDR3 has 15 residues. The CDR3 sequence: CASSHRIGVHNEQFF. In DNA, the CDR3 is TGTGCCAGCAGTCACCGCATCGGGGTCCACAATGAGCAGTTCTTC.

This clonotype was recorded many times. The V and J genes are TRBV6-1 and TRBJ1-2; D might be TRBD1 (5 bases). Trimming stripped 6 bases from V and 2 bases from J, with 10 bases between. Germline loops: CDR1 MNHNS, CDR2 SASEGT. The CDR3 is made up of 13 amino acids. The CDR3 loop reads CASRISGNYGYTF. In nucleotides, the CDR3 is TGTGCCAGCAGAATCTCAGGGAACTATGGCTACACCTTC.

This clonotype was seen repeatedly, ten times or more. The V gene is TRBV5-6, the J gene TRBJ1-2; D call uncertain. The germline gives CDR1 SGHDT, CDR2 YYEEEE. Trimming left V 1 base short and J 3 bases short, with 10 bases between. The CDR3 is 14 amino acids. This chain's CDR3 is CASSLWPADYGYTF. The DNA for the CDR3 is TGTGCCAGCAGCTTGTGGCCGGCAGACTATGGCTACACCTTC.

This clonotype was observed at least ten times. The V gene is TRBV5-1, the J gene TRBJ2-5; D ambiguous. Deletions cut 0 bases from V and 5 bases from J, with 11 bases between. This CDR3 is 14 amino acids long. The germline V gene encodes CDR1 SGHRS and CDR2 YFSETQ. CDR3 sequence (DNA): TGCGCCAGCAGCTTGGTCGGTTTCTCGGAGACCCAGTACTTC. Protein sequence: CASSLVGFSETQYF.

This clonotype was seen many times. V gene TRBV5-1 combines with J gene TRBJ2-1, with D possibly called TRBD1 or TRBD2 (6 bases each). V was shortened by 0 bases and J by 7 bases, with 14 bases between the two germline ends. CDR1 SGHRS and CDR2 YFSETQ come from the germline V gene. The CDR3 is 15 residues long. CDR3 DNA sequence: TGCGCCAGCAGCTTGGAGGGGGGAGTGTGGAATGAGCAGTTCTTC. This translates into CASSLEGGVWNEQFF.

In its sample, this clonotype was seen a few times. The chain couples TRBV7-9 to TRBJ2-2; D ambiguous. This CDR3 region has 13 residues. Germline CDR1 and CDR2: SEHNR and FQNEAQ (reference sequence). The V end was cut by 5 bases, the J end by 10 bases, with 14 bases between. The CDR3 DNA reads TGTGCCAGCAGCCCCCCCGGGCTCATGGAGCTGTTTTTT. Amino acid sequence: CASSPPGLMELFF.

This clonotype has ten or more counts. J is TRBJ1-1 and V is TRBV12-3 or TRBV12-4, with 7 nucleotides matching TRBD1. Trimming cost V 6 bases and J 9 bases; bases outside gene matches: 16. The CDR3 runs 15 residues. DNA for the CDR3: TGTGCCAGCAGGAAATCCGGGACAGCTGCACAAAAAGCTTTCTTT. Amino acids: CASRKSGTAAQKAFF.

This clonotype occurred many times. V usage is TRBV5-1 and J usage is TRBJ1-4, with TRBD1 matching 9 bases. In germline, CDR1 is SGHRS, CDR2 YFSETQ. After removal of 0 bases from V and 7 bases from J, the junction contained 4 bases not matched to a gene. The CDR3 has 15 amino acids. This CDR3 is CASSLGDRDVEKLFF. In DNA form, the CDR3 reads TGCGCCAGCAGCTTGGGGGACAGGGATGTTGAAAAACTGTTTTTT.

This clonotype was seen ten or more times. V is TRBV7-9 and J is TRBJ2-7; tentatively, D is TRBD2 (6 bases). The V gene's germline CDR1 is SEHNR and CDR2 FQNEAQ (reference sequence). The CDR3 is made up of 16 amino acids. V was cut by 1 base and J by 0 bases, with 13 bases left in between. The CDR3 loop is CASSLGDSGLSYEQYF. In DNA, the CDR3 is TGTGCCAGCAGCTTAGGGGATAGCGGACTCTCCTACGAGCAGTACTTC.

The gene calls are TRBV5-1 and TRBJ1-1; D is undetermined. Trimming stripped 0 bases from V and 10 bases from J, with 13 bases between. Germline CDR1 SGHRS, CDR2 YFSETQ. CDR3 length equals 13 residues. The CDR3 reads CASSLDRARGAFF. For the CDR3, the DNA is TGCGCCAGCAGCTTGGACAGAGCACGGGGAGCTTTCTTT.

This clonotype occurred once. A much larger clone lies one base from this, so it may be a read error. The genes are TRBV7-2 and TRBJ2-3; D is unclear. Germline V CDR1 and CDR2: SGHTA, FQGNSA. The CDR3 consists of 14 residues. The CDR3 sequence: CASSSSGLTDTRYF. The DNA for the CDR3 is TGTGCCAGCAGCTCGTCCGGGCTCACAGATACGCGGTATTTT.

The sample holds a few counts of this clonotype. The J gene is TRBJ1-5, the V gene TRBV12-3 or TRBV12-4; D uncertain. The CDR3 extends over 14 amino acids. V dropped 2 bases and J dropped 6 bases, with 11 bases sitting between them. CDR3 amino acids: CASSLSDGGQPQHF. The CDR3 nucleotides read TGTGCCAGCAGTTTATCGGATGGAGGTCAGCCCCAGCATTTT.

The V call is TRBV30, the J call TRBJ2-3; D is possibly TRBD1 or TRBD2 (5 bases each). CDR1 is GTSNPN, CDR2 SVGIG, per germline (reference sequence). Trimming shortened V by 2 bases and J by 2 bases, and 14 bases separated the two germline ends. CDR3 length: 15 amino acids. The CDR3 spells CAWSLPGRATDTQYF. The CDR3 DNA is TGTGCCTGGAGTTTGCCGGGACGGGCCACAGATACGCAGTATTTT. Drawing the rest from reference TRBV30 and TRBJ2-3, the complete variable domain is SQTIHQWPATLVQPVGSPLSLECTVEGTSNPNLYWYRQAAGRGLQLLFYSVGIGQISSEVPQNLSASRPQDRQFILSSKKLLLSDSGFYLCAWSLPGRATDTQYFGPGTRLTVL.

This clonotype was observed at least ten times. The chain couples TRBV9 to TRBJ2-7, with TRBD1 matching 7 bases. Per germline, CDR1 SGDLS and CDR2 YYNGEE. J lost 2 bases, V lost 7 bases, and 15 bases had no gene match. The CDR3 runs 16 residues. The DNA for the CDR3 is TGTGCCAGCGGCCAATCCGCAGGGGGTGCCACCTACGAGCAGTACTTC. As protein: CASGQSAGGATYEQYF.

The genes are TRBV20-1 and TRBJ2-1; D possibly corresponds to TRBD2 (6 bases). Trimming shortened V by 0 bases and J by 6 bases, and 15 bases separated the two germline ends. This CDR3 is 15 amino acids long. From germline, CDR1 is DFQATT and CDR2 SNEGSKA (reference sequence). CDR3 nucleotide sequence: TGCAGTGCTAGAGACCGGGGCCGGGGGAGCAATGAGCAGTTCTTC. Protein sequence: CSARDRGRGSNEQFF.

This clonotype was detected many times. J is TRBJ2-3 and V is TRBV6-2 or TRBV6-3; 12 bases are a match to TRBD2. There are 14 residues in the CDR3. Germline V gene lookup returns CDR1 MNHEY and CDR2 SVGEGT. J lost 8 bases, V lost 6 bases, and 6 bases had no gene match. This CDR3 is CASSLAGGPSTQYF. In DNA, the CDR3 is TGTGCCAGCAGCCTAGCGGGAGGGCCGAGTACGCAGTATTTT.

This clonotype was seen ten or more times. The chain carries TRBV29-1 and TRBJ2-7; D might be TRBD2 (5 bases). Trimming cost V 4 bases and J 0 bases, with 10 bases left between them. Germline-derived CDR1 and CDR2 are SQVTM and ANQGSEA. The CDR3 has 13 amino acids. Here the CDR3 DNA reads TGCAGCGTTGGTCGGGGTCGCTCCTACGAGCAGTACTTC. Amino acids: CSVGRGRSYEQYF.

This clonotype appeared many times. The chain combines TRBV5-6 with TRBJ2-6; D gene unclear. There are 17 residues in the CDR3. Trimming took 3 bases from V and 0 from J, leaving 13 bases between them. Germline assignment: CDR1 SGHDT and CDR2 YYEEEE. The CDR3 coding sequence is TGTGCCAGCAGCTATCGGCTTACCCGCTCTGGGGCCAACGTCCTGACTTTC. Protein product: CASSYRLTRSGANVLTF.